A single sample is the source of the 9 T cell receptor beta chains below, sequenced in a study of blood T cell repertoires in COVID-19. Profiled with immunoSEQ multiplex PCR; TCRdb holds only in-frame clones, not every one. The sample holds hundreds of thousands of clones, about 84% seen once. Material: PBMCs or T cells enriched from blood (not recorded which). The receptors originated from a woman aged 50 to 65 who had recovered from COVID-19.

The genes are TRBV19 and TRBJ1-4; no clear D. V lost 5 bases, J lost 7 bases, and 20 bases lay in between. The germline CDR1 and CDR2 sequences are LNHDA and SQIVND (reference sequence). This CDR3 has 16 residues. The CDR3 is CASSGSNWAVGEKLFF. The CDR3 DNA reads as TGTGCCAGTAGTGGCTCTAACTGGGCCGTGGGTGAAAAACTGTTTTTT.

The chain joins TRBV6-5 to TRBJ1-1; TRBD1 matches at 7 bases. The CDR3 totals 16 residues. Germline loops: CDR1 MNHEY, CDR2 SVGAGI. J was trimmed by 6 bases and V by 0 bases; bases with no gene match: 10. This CDR3 reads CASSYSGTARTAEAFF. CDR3 coding DNA: TGTGCCAGCAGTTACTCAGGGACAGCCCGAACAGCTGAAGCTTTCTTT.

This clone was observed a single time. V and J are TRBV28 and TRBJ2-1, with unresolved D. V gave up 7 bases and J gave up 0 bases, with 10 bases separating them. The CDR3 is 14 residues long. Germline V gene sequence: CDR1 MDHEN, CDR2 SYDVKM. CDR3 loop: CASKKISSYNEQFF. The CDR3 nucleotides read TGTGCCAGCAAGAAAATTAGCTCCTACAATGAGCAGTTCTTC.

This clone was picked up a small number of times. The chain links TRBV11-3 to TRBJ1-6; D remains ambiguous. The CDR3 totals 14 residues. Germline V gene lookup returns CDR1 SGHNT and CDR2 YENEEA. Trimming took off 4 bases at V and 0 bases at J, with 4 bases between the two ends. The CDR3 here is CASSSSSYNSPLHF. In nucleotides, the CDR3 is TGTGCCAGCAGCTCTAGCTCCTATAATTCACCCCTCCACTTT.

The chain carries TRBV7-2 and TRBJ1-1; D may be TRBD1 (5 bases). This CDR3 region has 14 residues. Germline values: CDR1 SGHTA, CDR2 FQGNSA. V was pared by 2 bases and J by 0 bases, with 7 bases between. CDR3 amino acids: CASSLRQMNTEAFF. The CDR3 DNA reads TGTGCCAGCAGCTTAAGACAGATGAACACTGAAGCTTTCTTT.

This sequence joins TRBV6-5 and TRBJ2-7, with 11 nucleotides matching TRBD2. The germline V gene encodes CDR1 MNHEY and CDR2 SVGAGI. The CDR3 length is 16 residues. The V segment lost 0 bases and the J segment 0 bases; nucleotides outside the gene matches: 1. CDR3 in amino acids: CASSYSGLAGSYEQYF. The CDR3 DNA reads as TGTGCCAGCAGTTACTCAGGACTAGCGGGCTCCTACGAGCAGTACTTC.

The chain uses TRBV30 and TRBJ1-2; 9 bases fit TRBD1. Per germline, CDR1 GTSNPN and CDR2 SVGIG (reference sequence). The CDR3 totals 15 residues. V shed 3 bases and J 5 bases; nucleotides not matched to a gene: 10. For the CDR3, the DNA is TGTGCCTGGAGATACAGGGGGCTGGGGCTTTATGGCTACACCTTC. It specifies CAWRYRGLGLYGYTF.

The V call is TRBV27, the J call TRBJ1-4; D is perhaps TRBD1 (5 bases). V lost 8 bases, J lost 6 bases, and 16 bases lay in between. This CDR3 spans 14 amino acids. Looked up from germline, CDR1 is MNHEY and CDR2 is SMNVEV (reference sequence). The CDR3 reads CASGKGVGYEKLFF. In DNA form, the CDR3 reads TGTGCCAGCGGTAAAGGGGTTGGATATGAAAAACTGTTTTTT. Variable domain in full (rest from reference TRBV27 and TRBJ1-4): EAQVTQNPRYLITVTGKKLTVTCSQNMNHEYMSWYRQDPGLGLRQIYYSMNVEVTDKGDVPEGYKVSRKEKRNFPLILESPSPNQTSLYFCASGKGVGYEKLFFGSGTQLSVL.

The rearrangement links TRBV4-1 to TRBJ2-1; TRBD2 might be the D (5 bases). V lost 4 bases, J lost 13 bases, and 11 bases lay in between. Per the germline V gene, CDR1 is MGHRA and CDR2 is YSYEKL. The CDR3 is made up of 11 amino acids. CDR3 loop: CASSPGSRQFF. The CDR3 DNA sequence: TGCGCCAGCAGCCCGGGGAGCCGCCAGTTCTTC.